This entry features one T cell receptor (beta chain) sequence. The sample originates from a study of identical twins. MiXCR, run by TCRdb on the 5' RACE reads, gives a single entry per CDR3 protein. Of 1.5 million to 2 million distinct CDR3 sequences listed, 32% are singletons. Trimming took off 5 bases at V and 8 bases at J, with 22 bases between the two ends. The CDR3 extends over 16 amino acids. Germline CDR1 and CDR2: SEHNR and FQNEAQ (reference sequence). This sequence joins TRBV7-9 and TRBJ2-1; a weak D match, TRBD2 (6 bases). This clonotype was sampled from a newborn girl in good health. The specimen was cord blood. In DNA, the CDR3 is TGTGCCAGCAGCCCCGGCGGGAAATCGGCCAACGATGAGCAGTTCTTC. Translation gives CASSPGGKSANDEQFF.